The rows below give T cell receptor beta chains drawn from one sample of a study of cytomegalovirus exposure and HLA in healthy donors. Assay: immunoSEQ multiplex PCR; the TCRdb copy retains only in-frame clones and omits some. Seen here are some 97,000 clones, roughly 83% observed once, and the top ten hold around 4%. The sample was PBMCs. These receptors all stem from a female donor in good health and CMV-seropositive. Each CDR3 is given with its conserved first and last residue. Each record gives: clone size, V gene, CDR3 protein. Rows may omit the clone size; those that give it use once, few, many or a size class.

few,TRBV6-1,CASSVAGTYEQYF
few,TRBV5-4,CASSFTSRDTQYF
-,TRBV5-1,CASSLAGYGNTIYF
-,TRBV18,CASSPGWLAGQDTQYF
-,TRBV19,CASSIGAGGNNEQFF
few,TRBV7-9,CASSLESLNEKLFF
few,TRBV7-9,CASRSPGQGHGEQYF
-,TRBV5-1,CASSLDSASRNEQFF
-,TRBV14,CASSRWGRTEAFF
-,TRBV19,CASSIPGDFYNEQFF
-,TRBV7-9,CSSSLVRDIDYNEQFF
-,TRBV19,CASSLPGQVFYGYTF
few,TRBV9,CASSPGLAPNNEQFF
-,TRBV30,CAGALAGAKNIQYF
-,TRBV4-1,CASSLPYSPLHF
once,TRBV4-3,CASSSSTGGNEQYF